This T cell receptor beta chain was observed in a study of blood T cell repertoires in COVID-19. Turning to the study itself: PBMCs, B-cell-depleted T cells, or T cells were the source of the cDNA or gDNA that made up the material.

The CDR3 consists of 13 residues. V shed 5 bases and J shed 8 bases, with 13 bases lying between them. Germline CDR1 reads SGHAT; CDR2 reads FQDESV (reference sequence). Methods used by the authors: Estimates of nucleated cell counts were drawn from the amplification of reference gene primers. Clones were sequenced by immunoSEQ multiplex PCR, and TCRdb holds only the in-frame ones, with some missing. That table is the source of V, J and clone size, and D and trimming were worked out from the DNA. This table holds roughly 150,000 clones, 70% to 90% found once. The J gene is TRBJ1-5, the V gene TRBV11-1; D remains ambiguous. Sequenced input: peripheral blood. This TCR was recovered from a man in his fifties who had recovered from COVID-19. This chain's CDR3 is CASSPDGEEPQHF. The CDR3 DNA reads TGTGCCAGCAGCCCGGACGGGGAAGAGCCCCAGCATTTT.